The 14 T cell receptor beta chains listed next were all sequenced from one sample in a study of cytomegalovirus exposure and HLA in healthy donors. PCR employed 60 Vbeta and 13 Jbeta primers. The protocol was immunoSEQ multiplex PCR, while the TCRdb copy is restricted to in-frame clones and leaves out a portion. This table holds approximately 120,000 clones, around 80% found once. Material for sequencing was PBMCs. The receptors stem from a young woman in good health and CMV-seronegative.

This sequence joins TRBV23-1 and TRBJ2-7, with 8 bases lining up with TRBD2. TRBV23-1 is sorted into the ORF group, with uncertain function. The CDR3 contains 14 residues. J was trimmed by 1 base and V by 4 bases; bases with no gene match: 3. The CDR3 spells CASSPGGPSYEQYF. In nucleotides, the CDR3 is TGCGCCAGCAGTCCGGGGGGGCCTTCCTACGAGCAGTACTTC.

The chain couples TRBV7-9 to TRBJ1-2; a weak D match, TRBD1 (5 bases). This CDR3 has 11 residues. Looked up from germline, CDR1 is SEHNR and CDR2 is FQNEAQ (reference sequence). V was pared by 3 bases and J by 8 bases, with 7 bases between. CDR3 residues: CASSFRGGYTF. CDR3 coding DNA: TGTGCCAGCAGCTTTAGGGGAGGCTACACCTTC.

CDR3 bases: TGTGCCAGCAGCGTCCCGGACAGGGCTTACACTGAAGCTTTCTTT. As protein: CASSVPDRAYTEAFF. V gene TRBV11-3 combines with J gene TRBJ1-1, with 8 nucleotides matching TRBD1. The CDR3 contains 15 residues. Germline V lookup: CDR1 SGHNT, CDR2 YENEEA. Losses at the gene ends were 5 bases for V and 3 bases for J; bases not matched to a gene: 8. The full variable domain, in which reference TRBV11-3 and TRBJ1-1 provide the parts outside the CDR3, is EAGVVQSPRYKIIEKKQPVAFWCNPISGHNTLYWYLQNLGQGPELLIRYENEEAVDDSQLPKDRFSAERLKGVDSTLKIQPAELGDSAVYLCASSVPDRAYTEAFFGQGTRLTVV.

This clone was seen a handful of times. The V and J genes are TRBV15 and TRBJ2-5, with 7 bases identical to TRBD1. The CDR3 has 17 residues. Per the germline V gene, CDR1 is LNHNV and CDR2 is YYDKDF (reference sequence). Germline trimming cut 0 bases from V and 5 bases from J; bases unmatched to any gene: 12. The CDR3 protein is CATSRDRSGRGLETQYF. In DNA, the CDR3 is TGTGCCACCAGCAGAGATCGGTCTGGCAGGGGGTTGGAGACCCAGTACTTC.

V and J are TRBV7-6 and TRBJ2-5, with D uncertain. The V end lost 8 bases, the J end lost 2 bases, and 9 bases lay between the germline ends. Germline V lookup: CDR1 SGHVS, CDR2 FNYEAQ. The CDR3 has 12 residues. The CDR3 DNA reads TGTGCCAGCTCCCAGGTACAAGAGACCCAGTACTTC. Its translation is CASSQVQETQYF.

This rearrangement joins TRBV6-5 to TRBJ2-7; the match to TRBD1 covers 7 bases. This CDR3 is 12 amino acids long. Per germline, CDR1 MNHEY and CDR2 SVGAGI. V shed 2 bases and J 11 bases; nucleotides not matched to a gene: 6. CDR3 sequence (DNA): TGTGCCAGCAGTTACCCAGGGGGTTCGGAGTACTTC. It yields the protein CASSYPGGSEYF.

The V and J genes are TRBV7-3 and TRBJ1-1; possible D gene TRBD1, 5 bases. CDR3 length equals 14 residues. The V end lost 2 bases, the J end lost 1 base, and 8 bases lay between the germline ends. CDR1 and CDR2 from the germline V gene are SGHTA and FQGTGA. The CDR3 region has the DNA TGTGCCAGCAGCTTAGACGGGGGGAACACTGAAGCTTTCTTT. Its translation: CASSLDGGNTEAFF. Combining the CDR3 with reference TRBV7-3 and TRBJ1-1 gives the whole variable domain GAGVSQTPSNKVTEKGKYVELRCDPISGHTALYWYRQSLGQGPEFLIYFQGTGAADDSGLPNDRFFAVRPEGSVSTLKIQRTERGDSAVYLCASSLDGGNTEAFFGQGTRLTVV.

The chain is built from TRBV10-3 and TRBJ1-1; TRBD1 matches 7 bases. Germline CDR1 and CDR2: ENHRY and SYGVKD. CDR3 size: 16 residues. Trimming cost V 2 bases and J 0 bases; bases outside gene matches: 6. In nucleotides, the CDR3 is TGTGCCATCAGTGAGAACGGACAGGTGATGAACACTGAAGCTTTCTTT. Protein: CAISENGQVMNTEAFF.

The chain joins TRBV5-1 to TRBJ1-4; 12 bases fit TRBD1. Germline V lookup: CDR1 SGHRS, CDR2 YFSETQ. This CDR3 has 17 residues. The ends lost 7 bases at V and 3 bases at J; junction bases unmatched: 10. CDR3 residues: CASGPGTGGLSNEKLFF. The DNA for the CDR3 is TGCGCCAGCGGACCTGGGACAGGGGGCCTTTCTAATGAAAAACTGTTTTTT.

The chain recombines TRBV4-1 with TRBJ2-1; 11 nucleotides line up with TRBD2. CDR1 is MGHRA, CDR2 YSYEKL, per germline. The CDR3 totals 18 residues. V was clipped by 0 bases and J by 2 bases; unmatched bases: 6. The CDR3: CASSQDPGTSGTYNEQFF. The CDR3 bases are TGCGCCAGCAGCCAAGATCCCGGGACTAGCGGTACCTACAATGAGCAGTTCTTC.

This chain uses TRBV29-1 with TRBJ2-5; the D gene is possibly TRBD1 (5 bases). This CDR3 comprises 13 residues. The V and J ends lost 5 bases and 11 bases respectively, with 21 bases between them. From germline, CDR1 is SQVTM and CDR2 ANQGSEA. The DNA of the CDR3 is TGCAGCGTTCATATGGACACTCTGGCGGAGCAGTACTTC. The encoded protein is CSVHMDTLAEQYF.

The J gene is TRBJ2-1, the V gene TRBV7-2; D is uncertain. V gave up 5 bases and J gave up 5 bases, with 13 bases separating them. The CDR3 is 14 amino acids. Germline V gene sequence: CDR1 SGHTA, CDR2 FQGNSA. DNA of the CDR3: TGTGCCAGCAGCCCCCACTATAGACACAATGAGCAGTTCTTC. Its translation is CASSPHYRHNEQFF.

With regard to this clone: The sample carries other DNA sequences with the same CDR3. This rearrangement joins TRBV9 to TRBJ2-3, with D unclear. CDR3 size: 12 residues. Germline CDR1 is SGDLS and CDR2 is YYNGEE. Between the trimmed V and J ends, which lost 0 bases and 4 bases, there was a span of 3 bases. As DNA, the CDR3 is TGTGCCAGCAGCGTAGCAGCAGATACGCAGTATTTT. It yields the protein CASSVAADTQYF.

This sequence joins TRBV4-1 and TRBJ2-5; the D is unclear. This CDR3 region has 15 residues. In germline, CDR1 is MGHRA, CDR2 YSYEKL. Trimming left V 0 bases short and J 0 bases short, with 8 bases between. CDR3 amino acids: CASSQDALYQETQYF. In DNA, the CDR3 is TGCGCCAGCAGCCAAGATGCACTGTACCAAGAGACCCAGTACTTC.